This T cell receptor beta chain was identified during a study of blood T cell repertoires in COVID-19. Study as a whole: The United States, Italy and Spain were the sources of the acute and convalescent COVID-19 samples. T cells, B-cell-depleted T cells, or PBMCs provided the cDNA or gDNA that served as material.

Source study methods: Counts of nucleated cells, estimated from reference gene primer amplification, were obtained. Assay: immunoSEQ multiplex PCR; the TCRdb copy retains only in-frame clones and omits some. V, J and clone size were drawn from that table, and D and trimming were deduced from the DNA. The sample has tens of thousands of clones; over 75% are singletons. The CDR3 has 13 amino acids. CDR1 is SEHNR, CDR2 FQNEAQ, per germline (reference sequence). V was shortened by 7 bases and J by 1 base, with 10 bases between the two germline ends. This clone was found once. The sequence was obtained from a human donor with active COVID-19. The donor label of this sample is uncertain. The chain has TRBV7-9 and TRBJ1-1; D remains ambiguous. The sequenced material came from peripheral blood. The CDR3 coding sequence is TGTGCCAGCAACCTGGTGGCGAACACTGAAGCTTTCTTT. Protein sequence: CASNLVANTEAFF.